This T cell receptor (beta chain) was sequenced for a study of blood T cell repertoires in COVID-19. Study summary: The study drew acute and convalescent COVID-19 samples from the United States, Italy and Spain. T cells, B-cell-depleted T cells, or PBMCs supplied cDNA or gDNA.

In the study's own analysis: Quantification of nucleated cells was approximated via reference gene primer amplification. Libraries were prepared by immunoSEQ multiplex PCR; TCRdb keeps only in-frame clonotypes and omits some of them. V, J and clone size were drawn from that table, and D and trimming were deduced from the DNA. The table records approximately 250,000 clones, roughly 86% of them present only once. Germline CDR1 is MDHEN and CDR2 is SYDVKM. The CDR3 loop spans 16 amino acids. V lost 2 bases and J lost 8; bases outside the gene matches: 11. The receptor was derived from a man in his forties with active or convalescent COVID-19. The V call is TRBV28, the J call TRBJ1-2, with 10 bases matching TRBD1. The sample comprised peripheral blood. CDR3 sequence reads: CASSLSTRDRGSGYTF. Written as DNA, the CDR3 is TGTGCCAGCAGTTTAAGCACCCGGGACAGGGGTTCCGGCTACACCTTC.